This TCR beta chain was observed in a study of blood T cell repertoires in COVID-19. TCRdb keeps only in-frame clones here, not all; method: immunoSEQ multiplex PCR. The table has some 330,000 clones, roughly 86% seen once. Enrolment of Seattle patients took place during active infection, and they were followed longitudinally. The V end lost 5 bases, the J end lost 6 bases, and 9 bases lay between the germline ends. CDR3 length equals 12 residues. CDR1 is SEHNR, CDR2 FQNEAQ, per germline (reference sequence). This TCR came from a woman aged 25 to 45 with COVID-19, enrolled during active disease. Sequenced material: peripheral blood. The chain employs TRBV7-9 and TRBJ2-3; possible D gene TRBD2, 5 bases. The CDR3: CASSRTEDTQYF. DNA of the CDR3: TGTGCCAGCAGCCGGACTGAGGATACGCAGTATTTT.